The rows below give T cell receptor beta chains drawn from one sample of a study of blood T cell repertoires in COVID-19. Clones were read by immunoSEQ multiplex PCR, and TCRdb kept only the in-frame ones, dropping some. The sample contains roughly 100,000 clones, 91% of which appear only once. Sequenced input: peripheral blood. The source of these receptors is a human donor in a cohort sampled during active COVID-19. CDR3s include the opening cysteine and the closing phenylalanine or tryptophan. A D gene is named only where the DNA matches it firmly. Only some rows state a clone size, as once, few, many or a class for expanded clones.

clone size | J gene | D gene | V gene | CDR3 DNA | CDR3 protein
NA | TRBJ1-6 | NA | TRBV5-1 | TGCGCCAGCAGCTTTCGTCCAGGTACTGAGTCACCCCTCCACTTT | CASSFRPGTESPLHF
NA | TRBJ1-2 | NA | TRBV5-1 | TGCGCCAGCAGCTTGGCCAGGGACACACATGGCTACACCTTC | CASSLARDTHGYTF
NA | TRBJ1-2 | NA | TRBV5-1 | TGCGCCAGCAGCCGGGAGGGATATGGCTACACCTTC | CASSREGYGYTF
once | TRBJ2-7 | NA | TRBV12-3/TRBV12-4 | TGTGCCAGCACCCTTGGAGGCTACGAGCAGTACTTC | CASTLGGYEQYF
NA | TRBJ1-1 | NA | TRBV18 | TGTGCCAGCTCACCCCGGGGAAGTGTTCTCTCTGAAGCTTTCTTT | CASSPRGSVLSEAFF
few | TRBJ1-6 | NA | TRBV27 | TGTGCCAGCAGTTTAAGAGGGGGAATGAATTCACCCCTCCACTTT | CASSLRGGMNSPLHF
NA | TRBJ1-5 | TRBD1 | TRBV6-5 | TGTGCCAGCAGGCCTGACAGGGCACGCAATCAGCCCCAGCATTTT | CASRPDRARNQPQHF
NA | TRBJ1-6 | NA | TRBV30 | TGTGCCTGGAGTAAGGGGACTGAGTATTCACCCCTCCACTTT | CAWSKGTEYSPLHF
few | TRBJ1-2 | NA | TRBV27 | TGTGCCAGCAGTTCTGACTTTTATGGCTACACCTTC | CASSSDFYGYTF
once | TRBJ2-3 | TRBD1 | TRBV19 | TGTGCCAGTAGGCACCGAGGGGGCATCACAGATACGCAGTATTTT | CASRHRGGITDTQYF
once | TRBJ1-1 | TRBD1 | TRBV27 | TGTGCCAGCAGTACAGGGGGCAGGACTGAAGCTTTCTTT | CASSTGGRTEAFF
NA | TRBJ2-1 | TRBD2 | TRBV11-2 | TGTGCCAGCAGACGGCGGGAGGGGCGGGAGCAGTTCTTC | CASRRREGREQFF
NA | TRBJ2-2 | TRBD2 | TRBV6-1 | TGTGCCAGCAGTGAAGGGTTTGGGCTAGCGGCACCATATAATTGGGAGCTGTTTTTT | CASSEGFGLAAPYNWELFF
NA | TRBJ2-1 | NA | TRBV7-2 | TGTGCCAGCACTCCAGGCGGACTGTACAATGAGCAGTTCTTC | CASTPGGLYNEQFF
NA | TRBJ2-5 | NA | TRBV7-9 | TGTGCCAGCAGTTCTAGTCTGTCAGGGCGGGAGACCCAGTACTTC | CASSSSLSGRETQYF
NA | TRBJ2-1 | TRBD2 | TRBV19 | TGTGCCAGTAGCAGGGACTATACCTACAATGAGCAGTTCTTC | CASSRDYTYNEQFF
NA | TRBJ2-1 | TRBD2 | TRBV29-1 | TGCAGCGTCGACCACCTTAGCGGGGGGCGTTATGGGGAGCAGTTCTTC | CSVDHLSGGRYGEQFF
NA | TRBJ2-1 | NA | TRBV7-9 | TGTGCCAGCAGCTTAGCAGGGGCCAATGAGCAGTTCTTC | CASSLAGANEQFF
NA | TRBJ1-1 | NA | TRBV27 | TGTGCCAGCAGCGTTCGCCTACAGGGTTTGAACACTGAAGCTTTCTTT | CASSVRLQGLNTEAFF
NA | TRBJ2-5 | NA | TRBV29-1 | TGCAGCGTTGAAGATCGGGGGTGGTTGGAGACCCAGTACTTC | CSVEDRGWLETQYF
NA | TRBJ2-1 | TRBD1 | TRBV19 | TGTGCCAGTAGTACCGAGGACAGGTTGAGGGAGCAGTTCTTC | CASSTEDRLREQFF